This passage covers 27 T cell receptor beta chains from one sample sequenced in a study of neurological immune-mediated disorders. TCRdb reprocessed the 5' RACE reads via MiXCR and lists one record per CDR3 protein. The sample has 11,000 to 15,000 distinct CDR3 sequences; less than 15% are singletons. Sample: CD8+ T cells from blood. The receptors were gathered from a female donor with HTLV-1-associated myelopathy (HAM/TSP).

With respect to this clonotype: Compared with germline, one end of the junction differs, possibly owing to a read error. This chain links TRBV4-2 with TRBJ2-7, with D unresolved. CDR1 is LGHNA, CDR2 YNFKEQ, per germline. This CDR3 spans 11 amino acids. The CDR3 sequence is CASNQEHDQYF. CDR3 bases: TGTGCCAGCAACCAAGAACACGATCAGTACTTC.

In this sample, this clonotype turned up a few times. The rearrangement uses TRBV4-2 and TRBJ2-3; D is undetermined. This CDR3 contains 15 residues. CDR1 and CDR2 (germline): LGHNA, YNFKEQ. The V and J ends lost 1 base and 6 bases respectively, with 14 bases between them. The CDR3 loop is CASSQGAGRSDTQYF. DNA for the CDR3: TGTGCCAGCAGCCAAGGGGCCGGACGCTCGGATACGCAGTATTTT.

In this sample, this clonotype turned up many times. The genes are TRBV4-3 and TRBJ1-1; D is unresolved. Trimming left V 0 bases short and J 1 base short, with 9 bases between. This CDR3 spans 15 amino acids. Germline lookup yields CDR1 LGHNA and CDR2 YSLEER. The CDR3 is CASSQESRENTEAFF. DNA for the CDR3: TGCGCCAGCAGCCAAGAGAGCCGTGAGAACACTGAAGCTTTCTTT.

This clonotype was found many times. The J gene is TRBJ2-1, the V gene TRBV7-2, with a tentative D call TRBD2 (5 bases). Germline V gene lookup returns CDR1 SGHTA and CDR2 FQGNSA. CDR3 length equals 18 residues. The V and J ends lost 8 bases and 0 bases respectively, with 23 bases between them. CDR3 DNA sequence: TGTGCCAGCCTCCTCGTTGGCGGGCCGCCCAGCTCCTACAATGAGCAGTTCTTC. Protein product: CASLLVGGPPSSYNEQFF.

V usage is TRBV10-3 and J usage is TRBJ2-2, with a weak D call TRBD1 (6 bases). Germline V gene sequence: CDR1 ENHRY, CDR2 SYGVKD. The CDR3 extends over 14 amino acids. Between the trimmed V and J ends, which lost 8 bases and 5 bases, there was a span of 15 bases. This CDR3 reads CAIRTASGTGELFF. CDR3 nucleotide sequence: TGTGCCATCCGGACAGCCTCGGGGACCGGGGAGCTGTTTTTT.

Details on this clonotype: One junction end disagrees with the germline gene, perhaps due to a read error. J is TRBJ2-2 and V is TRBV29-1; 14 bases map to TRBD2. The CDR3 is made up of 13 amino acids. Germline V lookup: CDR1 SQVTM, CDR2 ANQGSEA. The CDR3 spells CSVDGTSGRGAVF. The CDR3 bases are TGCAGCGTTGATGGGACTAGCGGGAGAGGAGCTGTTTTT.

The table lists this clonotype with many counts. One end of the junction varies from germline; a read error may be responsible. The V and J genes are TRBV5-1 and TRBJ2-7; D may correspond to TRBD1 or TRBD2 (5 bases each). The CDR3 is 15 amino acids. Per germline, CDR1 SGHRS and CDR2 YFSETQ. The CDR3 DNA is TGCACCAGCAGCCCACGGGAAACAGGCGACTACGAGCAGTACTTC. It yields the protein CTSSPRETGDYEQYF.

This rearrangement joins TRBV21-1 to TRBJ2-7. TRBV21-1 is termed a pseudogene. This CDR3 region has 10 residues. In DNA, the CDR3 is TGTTCCAGCAGCAAAAACGAGCAGTACTTC. As protein: CSSSKNEQYF.

This clonotype was observed at least ten times. The chain employs TRBV6-2 or TRBV6-3 and TRBJ1-5; D ambiguous. The V gene lost 4 bases and the J gene lost 4 bases, with 5 bases spanning the gap. CDR1 is MNHEY, CDR2 SVGEGT, per germline. There are 12 residues in the CDR3. The CDR3 spells CASSSGNQPQHF. The CDR3 nucleotides are TGTGCCAGCAGTTCTGGGAATCAGCCCCAGCATTTT.

This clonotype occurred many times. The rearrangement links TRBV4-1 to TRBJ2-1; 8 nucleotides match TRBD2. Germline lookup yields CDR1 MGHRA and CDR2 YSYEKL. The length of the CDR3 is 20 residues. The ends lost 8 bases at V and 2 bases at J; junction bases unmatched: 23. The CDR3 sequence: CASAPLGGGTGGGAYNEQFF. The CDR3 bases are TGCGCCAGCGCACCCCTAGGCGGGGGGACTGGGGGGGGGGCCTACAATGAGCAGTTCTTC.

This clonotype was picked up many times. The rearrangement links TRBV12-3 or TRBV12-4 to TRBJ2-1; D is uncertain. The V end lost 2 bases, the J end lost 7 bases, and 15 bases lay between the germline ends. The CDR3 contains 15 residues. The CDR3 loop reads CASSLYRSLDNEQFF. In DNA, the CDR3 is TGTGCCAGCAGTTTATACCGCAGCCTTGATAATGAGCAGTTCTTC.

V is TRBV7-9 and J is TRBJ2-2, with D perhaps matching TRBD2 (6 bases). V was pared by 5 bases and J by 7 bases, with 14 bases between. Germline V CDR1 and CDR2: SEHNR, FQNEAQ (reference sequence). There are 14 residues in the CDR3. The CDR3: CASSPNRGGGELFF. DNA for the CDR3: TGTGCCAGCAGCCCGAACCGGGGAGGCGGGGAGCTGTTTTTT.

This clonotype was observed many times. The CDR3 sequence: CASRPPGGQLPYEQYF. The DNA for the CDR3 is TGTGCCAGCAGACCTCCAGGGGGCCAATTGCCCTACGAGCAGTACTTC. This rearrangement joins TRBV12-3 or TRBV12-4 to TRBJ2-7, with 8 nucleotides matching TRBD1. V dropped 6 bases and J dropped 2; count of bases not matched to a gene: 12. The CDR3 extends over 16 amino acids.

This clonotype was recorded at least ten times. The chain carries TRBV5-6 and TRBJ2-1; D is perhaps TRBD2 (5 bases). The CDR3 is 12 residues long. Deletions cut 3 bases from V and 7 bases from J, with 8 bases between. Germline V gene lookup returns CDR1 SGHDT and CDR2 YYEEEE. As DNA, the CDR3 is TGTGCCAGCAGCTCGGGGTTGAATGAGCAGTTCTTC. Translation gives CASSSGLNEQFF.

This clonotype was picked up many times. The chain couples TRBV4-1 to TRBJ2-7; D is possibly TRBD1 (5 bases). CDR1 and CDR2 (germline): MGHRA, YSYEKL. V shed 4 bases and J shed 6 bases, with 16 bases lying between them. The CDR3 spans 14 residues. The CDR3 here is CASSLGRGTGEQYF. The CDR3 DNA follows: TGCGCCAGCAGCCTCGGTAGGGGCACTGGCGAGCAGTACTTC.

There are many counts of this clonotype. The V and J genes are TRBV6-5 and TRBJ2-7; 8 nucleotides agree with TRBD1. CDR3 length: 13 amino acids. V lost 2 bases to trimming and J lost 6 bases; unmatched junction nucleotides: 3. Germline CDR1 reads MNHEY; CDR2 reads SVGAGI. The CDR3 region is CASSYGTGSEQYF. CDR3 nucleotide sequence: TGTGCCAGCAGTTACGGGACAGGCTCCGAGCAGTACTTC.

This clonotype appeared many times. V gene TRBV27 combines with J gene TRBJ2-5; 12 positions match TRBD2. CDR1 is MNHEY and CDR2 is SMNVEV in the germline V gene (reference sequence). V shed 5 bases, J shed 6 bases, and the junction held 7 bases outside the gene matches. This CDR3 contains 15 residues. CDR3 in amino acids: CASSPLAGGRKTQYF. The CDR3 DNA sequence: TGTGCCAGCAGTCCCCTAGCGGGAGGGCGGAAGACCCAGTACTTC.

At least ten counts were recorded for this clonotype. V usage is TRBV20-1 and J usage is TRBJ1-1, with 9 bases fitting TRBD1. The CDR3 is 16 residues long. CDR1 and CDR2 from the germline V gene are DFQATT and SNEGSKA (reference sequence). V dropped 0 bases and J dropped 2; count of bases not matched to a gene: 7. As DNA, the CDR3 is TGCAGTGCTAGAGATCGGACAGGGGTGAGCAACACTGAAGCTTTCTTT. It translates to CSARDRTGVSNTEAFF.

By share of the sample, this clonotype is medium-sized. The junction shows a germline mismatch at one end, possibly a read error. The V and J genes are TRBV4-2 and TRBJ2-1, with D unresolved. The CDR3 covers 15 residues. Germline assignment: CDR1 LGHNA and CDR2 YNFKEQ. The CDR3, as DNA: TGCGCCAGCAGCCAAGAACTTAGCTCCTACAATGAGCAGTTCTTC. Translating it yields CASSQELSSYNEQFF.

This clonotype was observed at least ten times. The chain employs TRBV4-3 and TRBJ2-7, with 8 bases aligning to TRBD1. Trimming cost V 0 bases and J 3 bases; bases outside gene matches: 1. Germline CDR1 and CDR2: LGHNA and YSLEER. This CDR3 is 14 amino acids long. The CDR3 loop is CASSQDTGGYEQYF. CDR3 coding DNA: TGCGCCAGCAGCCAAGATACAGGGGGCTACGAGCAGTACTTC.

This clonotype has ten or more counts. The chain combines TRBV19 with TRBJ1-5; D gene uncertain. The germline gives CDR1 LNHDA, CDR2 SQIVND (reference sequence). This CDR3 is built from 15 residues. Trimming stripped 5 bases from V and 4 bases from J, with 15 bases between. CDR3 sequence reads: CASSPLSGRNQPQHF. CDR3 nucleotide sequence: TGTGCCAGTAGTCCGTTGAGCGGCAGGAATCAGCCCCAGCATTTT. The whole variable domain, remainder taken from reference TRBV19 and TRBJ1-5, is DGGITQSPKYLFRKEGQNVTLSCEQNLNHDAMYWYRQDPGQGLRLIYYSQIVNDFQKGDIAEGYSVSREKKESFPLTVTSAQKNPTAFYLCASSPLSGRNQPQHFGDGTRLSIL.

In this sample, this clonotype turned up many times. The chain combines TRBV15 with TRBJ2-1; 10 positions agree with TRBD2. The V segment lost 0 bases and the J segment 8 bases; nucleotides outside the gene matches: 4. Germline lookup yields CDR1 LNHNV and CDR2 YYDKDF (reference sequence). The length of the CDR3 is 15 residues. The CDR3 is CATSRDRLAGDEQFF. In DNA, the CDR3 is TGTGCCACCAGCAGAGATAGGCTAGCGGGGGATGAGCAGTTCTTC.

At least ten counts were recorded for this clonotype. The V and J genes are TRBV7-8 and TRBJ2-3; D unclear. This CDR3 region has 12 residues. V was clipped by 1 base and J by 3 bases, with 2 bases between them. Germline V CDR1 and CDR2: SGHVS, FQNEAQ. In nucleotides, the CDR3 is TGTGCCAGCAGCTTAGAAACAGATACGCAGTATTTT. This sequence encodes CASSLETDTQYF.

Ten or more counts support this clonotype. The V call is TRBV7-9, the J call TRBJ2-7; maybe TRBD2 (5 bases). V was pared by 1 base and J by 2 bases, with 9 bases between. This CDR3 has 14 residues. Germline V lookup: CDR1 SEHNR, CDR2 FQNEAQ (reference sequence). CDR3 nucleotides: TGTGCCAGCAGCTTAGTCGGGAACGCCTACGAGCAGTACTTC. This codes for CASSLVGNAYEQYF.

This clonotype was recorded at least ten times. The chain joins TRBV11-1 to TRBJ2-3; D is undetermined. There are 15 residues in the CDR3. V was trimmed by 3 bases and J by 2 bases, leaving 12 bases between them. Germline-derived CDR1 and CDR2 are SGHAT and FQDESV (reference sequence). DNA for the CDR3: TGTGCCAGCAGCTTTGGGCCTCCCCCCACAGATACGCAGTATTTT. Its protein is CASSFGPPPTDTQYF.

This clonotype has ten or more counts. This chain connects TRBV12-3 or TRBV12-4 to TRBJ2-7, with D possibly TRBD2 on 6 matching bases. V was pared by 3 bases and J by 3 bases, with 9 bases between. This CDR3 spans 13 amino acids. The CDR3 nucleotides are TGTGCCAGCAGTTTTGCGGGGAACTACGAGCAGTACTTC. Residues: CASSFAGNYEQYF.

This clonotype was detected many times. The V gene is TRBV29-1, the J gene TRBJ2-7; 7 bases fit TRBD1. Germline-derived CDR1 and CDR2 are SQVTM and ANQGSEA. The CDR3 sequence is 10 residues long. CDR3 sequence: CWDSDYEQYF. In DNA, the CDR3 is TGCTGGGACAGCGACTACGAGCAGTACTTC.